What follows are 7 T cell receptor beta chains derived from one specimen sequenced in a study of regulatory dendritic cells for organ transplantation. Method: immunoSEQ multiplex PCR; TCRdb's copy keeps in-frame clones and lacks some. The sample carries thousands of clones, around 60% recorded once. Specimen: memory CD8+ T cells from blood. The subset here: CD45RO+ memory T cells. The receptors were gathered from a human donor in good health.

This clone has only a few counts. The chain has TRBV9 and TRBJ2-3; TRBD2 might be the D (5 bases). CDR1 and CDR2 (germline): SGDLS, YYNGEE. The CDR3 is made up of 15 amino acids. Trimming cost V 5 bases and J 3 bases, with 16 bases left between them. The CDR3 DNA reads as TGTGCCAGCAGTCCAGCGGCGCGGGCAACAGATACGCAGTATTTT. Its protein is CASSPAARATDTQYF.

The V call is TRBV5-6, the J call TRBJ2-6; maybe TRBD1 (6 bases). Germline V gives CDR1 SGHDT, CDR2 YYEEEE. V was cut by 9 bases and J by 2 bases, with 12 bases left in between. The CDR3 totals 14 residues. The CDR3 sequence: CATSPGAGANVLTF. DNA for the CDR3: TGTGCCACCTCGCCAGGGGCTGGGGCCAACGTCCTGACTTTC.

CDR3 loop: CASSQGQGANTEAFF. CDR3 nucleotide sequence: TGCGCCAGCAGCCAAGGACAGGGGGCGAACACTGAAGCTTTCTTT. The rearrangement links TRBV4-1 to TRBJ1-1, with 10 positions matching TRBD1. The germline V gene has CDR1 MGHRA and CDR2 YSYEKL. The CDR3 is 15 residues long. V shed 1 base, J shed 1 base, and the junction held 0 bases outside the gene matches.

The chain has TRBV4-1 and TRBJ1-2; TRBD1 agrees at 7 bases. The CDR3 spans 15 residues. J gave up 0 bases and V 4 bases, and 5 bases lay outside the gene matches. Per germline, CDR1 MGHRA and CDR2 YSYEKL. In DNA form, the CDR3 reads TGCGCCAGCAGCCCCCGGACAGGAGCTAACTATGGCTACACCTTC. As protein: CASSPRTGANYGYTF.

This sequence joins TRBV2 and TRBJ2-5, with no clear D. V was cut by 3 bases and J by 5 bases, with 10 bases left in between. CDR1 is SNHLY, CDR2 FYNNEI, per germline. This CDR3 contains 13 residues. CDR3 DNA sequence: TGTGCCAGCAGTGAGTCATTAAGCGAGACCCAGTACTTC. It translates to CASSESLSETQYF.

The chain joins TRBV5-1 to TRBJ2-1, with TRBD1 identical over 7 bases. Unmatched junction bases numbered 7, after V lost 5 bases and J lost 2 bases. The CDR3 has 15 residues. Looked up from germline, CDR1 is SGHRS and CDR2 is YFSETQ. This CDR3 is CASRQNRGPYNEQFF. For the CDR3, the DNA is TGCGCCAGCAGGCAAAACAGGGGCCCCTACAATGAGCAGTTCTTC.

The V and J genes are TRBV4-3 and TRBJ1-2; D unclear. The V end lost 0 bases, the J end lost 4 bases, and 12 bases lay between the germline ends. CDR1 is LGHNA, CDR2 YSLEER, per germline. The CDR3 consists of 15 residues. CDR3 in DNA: TGCGCCAGCAGCCAAGATTCCCCGGGGTTCTATGGCTACACCTTC. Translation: CASSQDSPGFYGYTF.